This TCR beta chain derives from a study of read filtering for tumor transcriptome and immune sequencing. Study overall: R-ISS stage counts were about eight for I, more than 15 for II, 7 for III.

The library was built from around 0.4 ug RNA with molecular barcoded adaptors for alpha/delta and beta/gamma chains. Each CDR3 protein gets one entry after TCRdb re-called the reads with MiXCR. The sample records about 93,000 distinct CDR3 sequences, 20% to 25% being singletons. The CDR3 length is 13 residues. The germline V gene encodes CDR1 SGHTA and CDR2 FQGNSA. Between the trimmed V and J ends, which lost 1 base and 7 bases, there was a span of 10 bases. This clonotype showed up many times. Sequenced: a population of CD138-negative cells sorted from bone marrow. The sequence derives from a donor aged 40 or older with multiple myeloma. V and J are TRBV7-2 and TRBJ1-1; D unresolved. CDR3 DNA: TGTGCCAGCAGCTTAGTCCCCCCCAGTGAAGCTTTCTTT. Protein sequence: CASSLVPPSEAFF.